The clone carrying this TCR beta chain was found a few times. The data were obtained in a study of tumor-infiltrating lymphocytes in oesophageal squamous cell carcinoma. V lost 1 base and J lost 9; bases outside the gene matches: 3. This CDR3 has 14 residues. Germline V gene sequence: CDR1 SGHKS, CDR2 YYEKEE (reference sequence). MiXCR was run by TCRdb on the PCR reads, yielding one entry per CDR3 protein. The profile shows 15,000 to 20,000 distinct CDR3 sequences, around 50% of them singletons. The receptor was isolated from a male donor with esophageal squamous cell carcinoma. The chain couples TRBV5-5 to TRBJ2-1; the match to TRBD2 covers 11 bases. The specimen was esophageal tumor tissue. CDR3 residues: CASSLTSGSGEQFF. The CDR3 nucleotides read TGTGCCAGCAGCTTGACTAGCGGGAGCGGTGAGCAGTTCTTC.